This T cell receptor (beta chain) emerged from a study of cytomegalovirus exposure and HLA in healthy donors. This clone was seen a few times. Primers: 60 Vbeta forward and 13 Jbeta reverse. Profiled with immunoSEQ multiplex PCR; TCRdb holds only in-frame clones, not every one. In the table there are approximately 140,000 clones, around 78% of which are singletons. The CDR3 consists of 15 residues. Trimming left V 0 bases short and J 2 bases short, with 12 bases between. CDR1 and CDR2 from the germline V gene are SGHRS and YFSETQ. The clonotype originates from a male donor in good health and CMV-seronegative. The chain links TRBV5-1 to TRBJ2-7; weak D call: TRBD2 (5 bases). Sequenced: PBMCs. The CDR3 sequence is CASSLGPVGAYEQYF. In DNA, the CDR3 is TGCGCCAGCAGCTTGGGGCCAGTCGGGGCCTACGAGCAGTACTTC.